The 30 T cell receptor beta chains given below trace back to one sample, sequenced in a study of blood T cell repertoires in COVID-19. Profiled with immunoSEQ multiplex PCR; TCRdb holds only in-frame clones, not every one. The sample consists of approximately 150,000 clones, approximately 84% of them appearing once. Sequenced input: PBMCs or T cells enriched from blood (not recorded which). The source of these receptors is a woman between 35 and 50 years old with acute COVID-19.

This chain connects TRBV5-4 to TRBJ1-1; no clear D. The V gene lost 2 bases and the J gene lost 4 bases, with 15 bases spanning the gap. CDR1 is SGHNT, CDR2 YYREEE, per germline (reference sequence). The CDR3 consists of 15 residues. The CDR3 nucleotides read TGTGCCAGCAGCTTTGGGGTTCTGGGAGCCACTGAAGCTTTCTTT. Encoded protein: CASSFGVLGATEAFF. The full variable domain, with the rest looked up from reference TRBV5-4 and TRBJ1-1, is ETGVTQSPTHLIKTRGQQVTLRCSSQSGHNTVSWYQQALGQGPQFIFQYYREEENGRGNFPPRFSGLQFPNYSSELNVNALELDDSALYLCASSFGVLGATEAFFGQGTRLTVV.

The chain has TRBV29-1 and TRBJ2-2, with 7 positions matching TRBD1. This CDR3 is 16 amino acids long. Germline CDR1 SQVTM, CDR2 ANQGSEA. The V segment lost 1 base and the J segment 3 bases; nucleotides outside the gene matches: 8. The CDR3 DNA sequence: TGCAGCGTTGAAGGGGACAAGGGGGCGGACACCGGGGAGCTGTTTTTT. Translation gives CSVEGDKGADTGELFF.

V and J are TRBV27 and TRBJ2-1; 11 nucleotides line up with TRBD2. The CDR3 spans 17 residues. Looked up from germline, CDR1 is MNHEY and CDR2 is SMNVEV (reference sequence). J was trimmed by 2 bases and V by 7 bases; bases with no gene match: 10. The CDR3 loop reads CASNVGDSGRAYNEQFF. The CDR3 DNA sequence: TGTGCCAGCAACGTTGGGGATAGCGGGAGGGCCTACAATGAGCAGTTCTTC.

The CDR3 is CASSGQGANTEAFF. The CDR3 DNA is TGTGCCAGCAGCGGACAGGGAGCGAACACTGAAGCTTTCTTT. The genes are TRBV9 and TRBJ1-1; 7 bases are a match to TRBD1. The V and J ends lost 3 bases and 1 base, in that order; junction bases with no gene match: 3. From germline, CDR1 is SGDLS and CDR2 YYNGEE. The CDR3 length is 14 residues. Based on the CDR3 plus reference TRBV9 and TRBJ1-1, the full variable domain is DSGVTQTPKHLITATGQRVTLRCSPRSGDLSVYWYQQSLDQGLQFLIQYYNGEERAKGNILERFSAQQFPDLHSELNLSSLELGDSALYFCASSGQGANTEAFFGQGTRLTVV.

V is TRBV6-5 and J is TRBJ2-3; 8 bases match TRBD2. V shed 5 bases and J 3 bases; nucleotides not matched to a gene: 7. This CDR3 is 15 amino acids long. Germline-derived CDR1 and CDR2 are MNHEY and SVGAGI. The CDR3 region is CASSSGSPGTDTQYF. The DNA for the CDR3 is TGTGCCAGCAGTAGCGGGAGTCCGGGGACAGATACGCAGTATTTT.

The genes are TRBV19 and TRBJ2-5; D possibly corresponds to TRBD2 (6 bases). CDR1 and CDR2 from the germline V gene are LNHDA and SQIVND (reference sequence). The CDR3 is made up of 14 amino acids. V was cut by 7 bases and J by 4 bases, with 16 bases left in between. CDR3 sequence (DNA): TGTGCCAGTAATACGGGACTCAACCGAGAGACCCAGTACTTC. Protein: CASNTGLNRETQYF.

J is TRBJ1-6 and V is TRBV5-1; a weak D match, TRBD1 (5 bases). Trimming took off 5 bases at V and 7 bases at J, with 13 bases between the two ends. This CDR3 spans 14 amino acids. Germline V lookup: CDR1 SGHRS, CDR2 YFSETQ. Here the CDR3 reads CASSRGATNSPLHF. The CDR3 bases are TGCGCCAGCAGTCGCGGGGCCACGAATTCACCCCTCCACTTT.

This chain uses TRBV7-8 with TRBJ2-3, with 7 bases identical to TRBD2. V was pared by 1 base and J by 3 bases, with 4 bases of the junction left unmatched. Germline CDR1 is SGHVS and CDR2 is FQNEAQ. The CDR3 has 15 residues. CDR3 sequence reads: CASSLGQGGTDTQYF. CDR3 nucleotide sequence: TGTGCCAGCAGCTTAGGTCAGGGAGGGACAGATACGCAGTATTTT.

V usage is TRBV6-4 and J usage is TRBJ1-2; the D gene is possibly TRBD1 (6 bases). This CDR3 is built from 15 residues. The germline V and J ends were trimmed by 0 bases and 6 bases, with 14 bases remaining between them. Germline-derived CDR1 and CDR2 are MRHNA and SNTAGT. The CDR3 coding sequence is TGTGCCAGCAGTGACTCGGACGGGACAATGGATGGCTACACCTTC. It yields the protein CASSDSDGTMDGYTF.

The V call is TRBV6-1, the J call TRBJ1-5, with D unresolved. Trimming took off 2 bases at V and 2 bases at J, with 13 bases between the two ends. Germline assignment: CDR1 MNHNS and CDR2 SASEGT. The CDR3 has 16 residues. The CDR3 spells CASSERAGNGNQPQHF. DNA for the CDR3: TGTGCCAGCAGTGAAAGGGCGGGAAACGGCAATCAGCCCCAGCATTTT.

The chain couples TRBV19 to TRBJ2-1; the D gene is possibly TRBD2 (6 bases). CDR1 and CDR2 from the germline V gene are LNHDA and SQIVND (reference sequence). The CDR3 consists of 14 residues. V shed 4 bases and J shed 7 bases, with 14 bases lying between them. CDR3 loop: CASSNPGVPNEQFF. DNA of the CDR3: TGTGCCAGTAGTAATCCGGGAGTACCTAATGAGCAGTTCTTC.

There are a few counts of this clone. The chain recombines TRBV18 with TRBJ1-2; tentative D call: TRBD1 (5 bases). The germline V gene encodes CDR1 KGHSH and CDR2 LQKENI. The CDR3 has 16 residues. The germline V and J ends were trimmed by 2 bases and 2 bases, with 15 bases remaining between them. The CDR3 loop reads CASSPGRQSLNYGYTF. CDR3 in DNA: TGTGCCAGCTCACCAGGAAGACAGTCTCTCAACTATGGCTACACCTTC.

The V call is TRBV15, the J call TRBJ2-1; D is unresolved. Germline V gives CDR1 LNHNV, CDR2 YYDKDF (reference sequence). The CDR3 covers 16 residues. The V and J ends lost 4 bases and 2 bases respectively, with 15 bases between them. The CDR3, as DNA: TGTGCCACCAGCACCTCTAGTTCGCTACCCTACAATGAGCAGTTCTTC. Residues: CATSTSSSLPYNEQFF.

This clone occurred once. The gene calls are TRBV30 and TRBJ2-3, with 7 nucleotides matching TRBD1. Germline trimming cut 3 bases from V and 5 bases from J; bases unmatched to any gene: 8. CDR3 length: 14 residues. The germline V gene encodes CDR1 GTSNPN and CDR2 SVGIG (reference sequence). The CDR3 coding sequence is TGTGCCTGGAGCTACAGGGGAATAAGAGATACGCAGTATTTT. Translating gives CAWSYRGIRDTQYF.

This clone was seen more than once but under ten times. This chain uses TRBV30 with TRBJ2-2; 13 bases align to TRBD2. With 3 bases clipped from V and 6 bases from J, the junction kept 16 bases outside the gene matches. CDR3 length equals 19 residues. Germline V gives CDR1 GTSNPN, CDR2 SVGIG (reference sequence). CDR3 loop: CAWRGSGTSGKKIAGELFF. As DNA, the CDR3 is TGTGCCTGGAGAGGTAGCGGGACTAGCGGGAAGAAGATTGCCGGGGAGCTGTTTTTT.

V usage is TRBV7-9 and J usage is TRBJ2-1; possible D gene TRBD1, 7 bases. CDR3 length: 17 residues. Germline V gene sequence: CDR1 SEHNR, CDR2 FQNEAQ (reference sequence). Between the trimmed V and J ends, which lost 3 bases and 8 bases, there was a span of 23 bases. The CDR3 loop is CASSLTGGGLAAHEQFF. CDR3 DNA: TGTGCCAGCAGCTTGACAGGAGGGGGCTTAGCGGCCCATGAGCAGTTCTTC.

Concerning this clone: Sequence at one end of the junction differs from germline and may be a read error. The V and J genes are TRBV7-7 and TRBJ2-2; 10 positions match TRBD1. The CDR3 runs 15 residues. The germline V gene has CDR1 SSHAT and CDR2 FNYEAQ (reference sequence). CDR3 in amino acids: CASSFAGQGFGELFF. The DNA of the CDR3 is TGTGCTAGCAGCTTTGCGGGACAGGGGTTCGGGGAGCTGTTTTTT.

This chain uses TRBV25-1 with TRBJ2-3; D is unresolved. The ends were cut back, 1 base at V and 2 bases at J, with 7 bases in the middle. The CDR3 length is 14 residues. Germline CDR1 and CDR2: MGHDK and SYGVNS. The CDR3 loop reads CASSESRITDTQYF. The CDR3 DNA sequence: TGTGCCAGCAGTGAATCTAGGATCACAGATACGCAGTATTTT.

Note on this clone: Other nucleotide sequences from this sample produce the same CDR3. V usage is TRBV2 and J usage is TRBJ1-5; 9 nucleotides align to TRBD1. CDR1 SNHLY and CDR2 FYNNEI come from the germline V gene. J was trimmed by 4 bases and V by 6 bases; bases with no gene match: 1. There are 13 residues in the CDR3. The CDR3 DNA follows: TGTGCCAGCAGCGGGACAGGGAATCAGCCCCAGCATTTT. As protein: CASSGTGNQPQHF.

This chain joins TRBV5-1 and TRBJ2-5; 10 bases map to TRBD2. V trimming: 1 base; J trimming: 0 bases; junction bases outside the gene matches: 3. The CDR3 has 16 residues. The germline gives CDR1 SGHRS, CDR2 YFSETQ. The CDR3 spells CASSLMGLAYQETQYF. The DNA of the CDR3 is TGCGCCAGCAGCTTGATGGGACTAGCGTACCAAGAGACCCAGTACTTC. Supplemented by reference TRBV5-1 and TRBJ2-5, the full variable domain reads KAGVTQTPRYLIKTRGQQVTLSCSPISGHRSVSWYQQTPGQGLQFLFEYFSETQRNKGNFPGRFSGRQFSNSRSEMNVSTLELGDSALYLCASSLMGLAYQETQYFGPGTRLLVL.

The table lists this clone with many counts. This CDR3 reads CASSLLGQTEAFF. The CDR3 nucleotides read TGCGCCAGCAGCTTGTTGGGACAGACTGAAGCTTTCTTT. This sequence joins TRBV5-1 and TRBJ1-1; TRBD1 agrees at 7 bases. Germline V lookup: CDR1 SGHRS, CDR2 YFSETQ. The CDR3 is 13 residues long. V was pared by 1 base and J by 5 bases, with 2 bases of the junction left unmatched. The complete variable domain, with remaining parts taken from reference TRBV5-1 and TRBJ1-1, reads KAGVTQTPRYLIKTRGQQVTLSCSPISGHRSVSWYQQTPGQGLQFLFEYFSETQRNKGNFPGRFSGRQFSNSRSEMNVSTLELGDSALYLCASSLLGQTEAFFGQGTRLTVV.

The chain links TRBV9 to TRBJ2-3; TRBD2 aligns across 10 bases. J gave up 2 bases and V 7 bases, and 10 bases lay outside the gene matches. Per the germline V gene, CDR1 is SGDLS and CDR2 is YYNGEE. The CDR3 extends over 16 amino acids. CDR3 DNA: TGTGCCAGCGGGGCTAGCGGGAGATCTGACACAGATACGCAGTATTTT. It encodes CASGASGRSDTDTQYF.

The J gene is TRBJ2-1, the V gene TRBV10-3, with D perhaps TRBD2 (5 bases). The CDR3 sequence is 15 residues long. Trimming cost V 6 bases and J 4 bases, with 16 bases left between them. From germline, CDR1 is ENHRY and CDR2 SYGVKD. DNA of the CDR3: TGTGCCATCAGCGCCCCGGGATCCCAATACAATGAGCAGTTCTTC. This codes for CAISAPGSQYNEQFF.

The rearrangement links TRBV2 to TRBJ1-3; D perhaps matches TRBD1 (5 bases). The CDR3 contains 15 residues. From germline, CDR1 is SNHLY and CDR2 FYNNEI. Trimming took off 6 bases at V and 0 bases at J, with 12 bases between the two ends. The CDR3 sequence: CASSRQKSSGNTIYF. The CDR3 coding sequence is TGTGCCAGCAGCCGACAGAAAAGCTCTGGAAACACCATATATTTT.

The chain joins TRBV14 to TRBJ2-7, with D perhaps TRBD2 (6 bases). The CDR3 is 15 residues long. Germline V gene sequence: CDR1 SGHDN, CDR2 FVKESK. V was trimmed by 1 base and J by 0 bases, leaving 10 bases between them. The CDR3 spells CASSQGAGSSYEQYF. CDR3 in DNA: TGTGCCAGCAGCCAAGGGGCGGGAAGCTCCTACGAGCAGTACTTC.

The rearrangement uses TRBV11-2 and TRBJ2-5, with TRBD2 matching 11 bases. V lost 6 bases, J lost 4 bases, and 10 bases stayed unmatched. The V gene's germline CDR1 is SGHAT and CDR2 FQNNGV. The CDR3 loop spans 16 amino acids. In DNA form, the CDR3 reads TGTGCCAGCAGAACGGGGGTAGCGGGAGGGGGAGAGACCCAGTACTTC. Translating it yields CASRTGVAGGGETQYF.

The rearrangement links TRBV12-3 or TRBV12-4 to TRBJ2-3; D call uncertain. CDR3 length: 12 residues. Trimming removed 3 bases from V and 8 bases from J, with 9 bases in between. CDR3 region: CASSLESRTQYF. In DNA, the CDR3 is TGTGCCAGCAGTTTGGAGAGCCGTACGCAGTATTTT.

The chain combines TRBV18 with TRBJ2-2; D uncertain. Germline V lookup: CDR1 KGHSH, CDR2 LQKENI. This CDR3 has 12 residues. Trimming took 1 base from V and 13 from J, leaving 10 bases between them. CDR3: CASSPRGEVLFF. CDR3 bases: TGTGCCAGCTCACCACGCGGCGAGGTGCTGTTTTTT.

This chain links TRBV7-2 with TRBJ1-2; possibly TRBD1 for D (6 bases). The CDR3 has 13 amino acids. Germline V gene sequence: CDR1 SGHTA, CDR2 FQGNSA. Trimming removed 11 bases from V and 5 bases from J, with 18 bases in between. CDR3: CAVGGEIGYGYTF. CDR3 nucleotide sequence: TGTGCCGTAGGGGGGGAAATCGGTTATGGCTACACCTTC.

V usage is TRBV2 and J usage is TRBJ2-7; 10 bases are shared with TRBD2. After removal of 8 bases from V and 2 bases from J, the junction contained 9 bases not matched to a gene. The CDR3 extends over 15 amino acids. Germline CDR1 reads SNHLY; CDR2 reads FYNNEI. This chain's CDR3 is CASGPPSGSTYEQYV. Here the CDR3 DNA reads TGTGCCAGCGGTCCCCCTAGCGGGAGCACCTACGAGCAGTACGTC.